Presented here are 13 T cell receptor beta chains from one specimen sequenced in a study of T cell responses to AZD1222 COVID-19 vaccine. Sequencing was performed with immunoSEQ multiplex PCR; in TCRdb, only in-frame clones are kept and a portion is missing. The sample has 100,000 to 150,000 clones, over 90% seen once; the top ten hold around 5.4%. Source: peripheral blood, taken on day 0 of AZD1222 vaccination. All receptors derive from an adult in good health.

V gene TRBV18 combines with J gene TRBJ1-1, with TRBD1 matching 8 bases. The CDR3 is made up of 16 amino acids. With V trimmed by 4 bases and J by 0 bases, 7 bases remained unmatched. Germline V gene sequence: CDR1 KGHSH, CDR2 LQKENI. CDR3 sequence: CASSLRQGAMNTEAFF. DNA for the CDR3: TGTGCCAGCTCACTCCGGCAGGGGGCGATGAACACTGAAGCTTTCTTT.

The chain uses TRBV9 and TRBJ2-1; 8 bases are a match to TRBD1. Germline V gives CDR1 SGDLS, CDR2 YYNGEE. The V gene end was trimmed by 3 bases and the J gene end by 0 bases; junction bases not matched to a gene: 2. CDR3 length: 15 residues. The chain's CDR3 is CASSETGDSYNEQFF. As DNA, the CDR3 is TGTGCCAGCAGCGAGACAGGGGACTCCTACAATGAGCAGTTCTTC. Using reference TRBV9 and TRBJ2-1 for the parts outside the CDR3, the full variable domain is DSGVTQTPKHLITATGQRVTLRCSPRSGDLSVYWYQQSLDQGLQFLIQYYNGEERAKGNILERFSAQQFPDLHSELNLSSLELGDSALYFCASSETGDSYNEQFFGPGTRLTVL.

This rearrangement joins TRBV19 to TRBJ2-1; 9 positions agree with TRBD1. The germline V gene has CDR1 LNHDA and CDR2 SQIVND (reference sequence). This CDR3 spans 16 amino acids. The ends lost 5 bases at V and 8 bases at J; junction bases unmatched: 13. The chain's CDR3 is CASSVRDRVARDEQFF. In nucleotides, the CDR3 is TGTGCCAGTAGTGTCCGGGACAGGGTGGCCAGAGATGAGCAGTTCTTC.

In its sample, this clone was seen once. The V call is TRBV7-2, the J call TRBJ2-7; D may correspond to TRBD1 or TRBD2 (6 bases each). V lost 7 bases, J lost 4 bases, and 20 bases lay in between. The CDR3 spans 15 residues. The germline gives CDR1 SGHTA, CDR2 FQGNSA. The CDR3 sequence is CASKRTGAGVYEQYF. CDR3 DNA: TGTGCCAGCAAGCGCACGGGGGCCGGGGTGTACGAGCAGTACTTC.

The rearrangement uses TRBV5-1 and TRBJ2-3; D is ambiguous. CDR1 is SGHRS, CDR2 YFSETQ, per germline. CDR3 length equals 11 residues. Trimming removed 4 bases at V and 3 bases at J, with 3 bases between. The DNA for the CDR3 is TGCGCCAGCAGCGCTACAGATACGCAGTATTTT. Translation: CASSATDTQYF.

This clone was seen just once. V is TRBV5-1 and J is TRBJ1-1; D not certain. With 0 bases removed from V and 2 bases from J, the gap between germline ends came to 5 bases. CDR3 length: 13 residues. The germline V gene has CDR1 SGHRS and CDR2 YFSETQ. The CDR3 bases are TGCGCCAGCAGCTTGGATATAAACACTGAAGCTTTCTTT. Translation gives CASSLDINTEAFF.

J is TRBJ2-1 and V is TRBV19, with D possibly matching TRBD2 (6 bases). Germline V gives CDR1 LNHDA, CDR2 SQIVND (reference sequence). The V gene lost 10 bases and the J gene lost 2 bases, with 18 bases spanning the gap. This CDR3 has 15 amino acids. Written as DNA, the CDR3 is TGTGCCACTACTAAACCGGGACTGGCCTACAATGAGCAGTTCTTC. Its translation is CATTKPGLAYNEQFF.

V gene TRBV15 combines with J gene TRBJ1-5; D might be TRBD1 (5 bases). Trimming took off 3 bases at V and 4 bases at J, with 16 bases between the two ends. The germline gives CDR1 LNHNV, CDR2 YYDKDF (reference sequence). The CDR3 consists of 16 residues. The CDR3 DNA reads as TGTGCCACCAGCAGGAACCCGGGACGAATGAATCAGCCCCAGCATTTT. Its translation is CATSRNPGRMNQPQHF.

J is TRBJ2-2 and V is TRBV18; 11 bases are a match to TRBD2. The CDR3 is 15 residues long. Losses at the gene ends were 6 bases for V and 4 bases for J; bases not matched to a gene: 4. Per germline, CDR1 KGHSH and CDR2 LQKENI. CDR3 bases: TGTGCCAGCTCGGAAACTAGCGGGGGCACCGGGGAGCTGTTTTTT. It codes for CASSETSGGTGELFF.

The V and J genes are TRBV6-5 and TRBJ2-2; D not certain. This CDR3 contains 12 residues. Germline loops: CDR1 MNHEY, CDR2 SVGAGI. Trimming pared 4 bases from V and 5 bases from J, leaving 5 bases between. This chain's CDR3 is CASSSPTGELFF. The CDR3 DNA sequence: TGTGCCAGCAGTTCTCCAACCGGGGAGCTGTTTTTT.

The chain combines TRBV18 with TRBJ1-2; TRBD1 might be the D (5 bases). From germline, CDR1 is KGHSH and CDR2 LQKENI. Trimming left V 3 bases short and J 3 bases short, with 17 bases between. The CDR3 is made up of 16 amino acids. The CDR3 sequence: CASSPGIVGGDYGYTF. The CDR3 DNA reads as TGTGCCAGCTCACCTGGAATCGTTGGGGGGGACTATGGCTACACCTTC.

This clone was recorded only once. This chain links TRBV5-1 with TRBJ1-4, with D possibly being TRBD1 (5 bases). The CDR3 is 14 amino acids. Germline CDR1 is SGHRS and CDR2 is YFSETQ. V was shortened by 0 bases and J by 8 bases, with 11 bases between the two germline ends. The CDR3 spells CASSLGRQYEKLFF. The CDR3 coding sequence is TGCGCCAGCAGCTTGGGGCGACAGTACGAAAAACTGTTTTTT.

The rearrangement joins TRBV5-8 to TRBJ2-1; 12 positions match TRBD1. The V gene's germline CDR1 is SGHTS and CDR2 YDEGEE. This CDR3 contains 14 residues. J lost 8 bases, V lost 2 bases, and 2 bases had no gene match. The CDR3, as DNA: TGTGCCAGCAGCTTCGGGACAGGGGGCGATGAGCAGTTCTTC. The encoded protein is CASSFGTGGDEQFF. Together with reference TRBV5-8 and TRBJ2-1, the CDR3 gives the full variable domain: EAGVTQSPTHLIKTRGQQATLRCSPISGHTSVYWYQQALGLGLQFLLWYDEGEERNRGNFPPRFSGRQFPNYSSELNVNALELEDSALYLCASSFGTGGDEQFFGPGTRLTVL.